This T cell receptor beta chain was obtained from a study of T-cell reconstitution after alpha-beta-depleted transplantation in children. This clonotype was recorded once. Unique molecular identifiers were used in preparing the TCRbeta library. TCRdb itself ran the PCR reads through MiXCR, one entry per CDR3 protein. Of 640,000 or so distinct CDR3 sequences in the sample, roughly 15% were seen once. Sample: PBMCs from the stem cell graft donor, taken from the stem cell graft. The source of this sequence is a human donor who donated a stem cell graft to a child with acute myeloid leukemia.

CDR3 sequence reads: CASSRPGGGVYNEQFF. In DNA form, the CDR3 reads TGCGCCAGCAGCCGTCCGGGAGGCGGGGTATACAATGAGCAGTTCTTC. V gene TRBV5-1 combines with J gene TRBJ2-1, with TRBD2 matching over 7 bases. Germline values: CDR1 SGHRS, CDR2 YFSETQ. The CDR3 runs to 16 residues. The V and J ends lost 4 bases and 4 bases, in that order; junction bases with no gene match: 11.